This T cell receptor beta chain originates from a study of T cell responses to AZD1222 COVID-19 vaccine. Study-level results: The study reported that nearly half of spike-specific TCRs target unmutated variant regions.

The CDR3 contains 21 residues. Sequencing used immunoSEQ multiplex PCR; TCRdb keeps in-frame clones, though not all of them. The data contain about 210,000 clones, 85% to 95% of them seen just once; the ten biggest clones take up roughly 1.3%. Of note for this clone: The target antigen is unknown.

Sequencing was performed on peripheral blood, taken on day 0 of AZD1222 vaccination. The chain is built from TRBV1 and TRBJ1-1; the tabulated D call, TRBD1, remains unverified against the DNA. TRBV1 constitutes a pseudogene. The sequence was collected from an adult in good health. CDR3 sequence reads: CTSSPPGYRTGQQDSIYGAFF. CDR3 coding DNA: TGCACCAGCAGCCCCCCGGGGTATCGGACAGGCCAACAAGATTCAATTTATGGAGCTTTCTTT.